The rows below give T cell receptor beta chains drawn from one sample of a study of blood T cell repertoires in COVID-19. The data were produced by immunoSEQ multiplex PCR, yet TCRdb's version contains in-frame clones alone and is incomplete. Of approximately 240,000 clones listed, approximately 80% are singletons. Material for sequencing was peripheral blood. The receptors shown here come from a woman between 55 and 75 years old with active or convalescent COVID-19. The CDR3 runs from the conserved cysteine through the conserved F or W.

V,CDR3
TRBV19,CASSINRDGNYGYTF
TRBV28,CASSLGQVRQPQHF
TRBV30,CAWRGAGGNQPQHF
TRBV7-9,CASSYTQTSGYTF
TRBV2,CASSKPPRGGSYNEQFF
TRBV19,CASSTSGANVLTF
TRBV6-1,CASSELGGRGSYEQYF
TRBV12-5,CASGPRGLANEKLFF
TRBV28,CASTIGGDGMNTEAFF
TRBV10-2,CASSESGGGAEETQYF
TRBV4-1,CASSPGGLAPNTGELFF
TRBV18,CASSPNLPGQGNQPQHF
TRBV9,CASSDLRDRVYNEQFF
TRBV7-9,CASSLLSFGYTF
TRBV10-2,CASSTRGLNTEAFF
TRBV5-6,CASSSGRAAEAFF
TRBV5-4,CASSLARLAGGPPDTQYF
TRBV2,CASKGGVEPSGANVLTF
TRBV7-3,CASSLLGASNNSPLHF
TRBV18,CASSPRGVDTEAFF
TRBV9,CASSGVTGIGYGYTF
TRBV5-4,CASSPRTGDSEAFF
TRBV7-3,CASSLKGLAEPASYNEQFF
TRBV6-5,CASPREGGTEAFF
TRBV7-2,CASSRLAAVTGELFF
TRBV28,CASSNREYEKLFF
TRBV2,CASSEALRTVNEQFF
TRBV27,CASSLDAGNGNTIYF
TRBV27,CASSPRQSSSYNSPLHF